Below are 17 T cell receptor beta chains sequenced from a single sample in a study of breast tumors, draining lymph nodes, adjacent tissues. Using its own MiXCR run on the multiplex PCR reads, TCRdb lists one record per CDR3 protein. The data hold 55,000 to 75,000 distinct CDR3 sequences, with 40% to 45% observed a single time. The sequencing input was breast tumor tissue. These receptors were collected from a female donor with breast cancer. Some clones in this sample may be carry-over from other donors' samples.

This clonotype showed up many times. This chain links TRBV6-1 with TRBJ2-5, with 12 bases identical to TRBD2. The V and J ends lost 2 bases and 5 bases, in that order; junction bases with no gene match: 12. Germline V gene lookup returns CDR1 MNHNS and CDR2 SASEGT. The length of the CDR3 is 18 residues. Written as DNA, the CDR3 is TGTGCCAGCAGTGAAAAATGGGCTAGCGGGGGGGCCCGGGAGACCCAGTACTTC. As protein: CASSEKWASGGARETQYF.

This clonotype was seen repeatedly, ten times or more. This chain links TRBV19 with TRBJ2-3, with 9 bases lining up with TRBD1. The CDR3 loop spans 16 amino acids. Germline V lookup: CDR1 LNHDA, CDR2 SQIVND (reference sequence). J was trimmed by 1 base and V by 3 bases; bases with no gene match: 5. The CDR3 here is CASSIEDRGGTDTQYF. CDR3 coding DNA: TGTGCCAGTAGTATCGAGGACAGGGGCGGCACAGATACGCAGTATTTT.

On this clonotype itself: This may be a read error, as it is one base from a much larger clone. V usage is TRBV5-6 and J usage is TRBJ1-3; D gene ambiguous. Germline V gives CDR1 SGHDT, CDR2 YYEEEE. The CDR3 has 13 amino acids. CDR3 nucleotides: TGTGCCAGCATGTTCGGTTCTGGAGACACCATATATTTT. Residues: CASMFGSGDTIYF.

The rearrangement links TRBV13 to TRBJ2-2, with 7 bases fitting TRBD1. Trimming at V came to 2 bases and at J to 5 bases, leaving 5 bases not matched to a gene. The CDR3 is 15 amino acids. In germline, CDR1 is PRHDT, CDR2 FYEKMQ (reference sequence). CDR3 sequence reads: CASSLSRDRTGELFF. CDR3 bases: TGTGCCAGCAGCTTATCCCGGGACAGAACCGGGGAGCTGTTTTTT.

Comment on this clonotype: This sequence may be a read error, since a much larger clone differs from it by one base. This rearrangement joins TRBV20-1 to TRBJ2-1; D possibly corresponds to TRBD1 (6 bases). This CDR3 contains 11 residues. Germline V gene lookup returns CDR1 DFQATT and CDR2 SNEGSKA (reference sequence). CDR3 protein: CSARGTIRESF. CDR3 coding DNA: TGCAGTGCTAGGGGGACAATAAGGGAGTCCTTC.

The chain joins TRBV4-1 to TRBJ2-3; no clear D gene. The CDR3 extends over 12 amino acids. In germline, CDR1 is MGHRA, CDR2 YSYEKL. The V end lost 4 bases, the J end lost 6 bases, and 8 bases lay between the germline ends. CDR3 sequence: CASSPMGDTQYF. In nucleotides, the CDR3 is TGCGCCAGCAGCCCGATGGGGGATACGCAGTATTTT.

This clonotype was seen only a few times. The chain carries TRBV11-3 and TRBJ1-6; TRBD1 might be the D (5 bases). This CDR3 region has 14 residues. V lost 1 base to trimming and J lost 7 bases, with 8 bases between them. CDR1 is SGHNT, CDR2 YENEEA, per germline. Here the CDR3 DNA reads TGTGCCAGCAGCTTAGGCGGGGGGAATTCACCCCTCCACTTT. As protein: CASSLGGGNSPLHF.

V is TRBV9 and J is TRBJ1-5; 8 bases align to TRBD1. This CDR3 is built from 17 residues. V lost 5 bases to trimming and J lost 1 base; unmatched junction nucleotides: 11. CDR1 SGDLS and CDR2 YYNGEE come from the germline V gene. CDR3 DNA sequence: TGTGCCAGCAGACAGGGGGTGGGGGGCAGGAGCAATCAGCCCCAGCATTTT. This sequence encodes CASRQGVGGRSNQPQHF.

This clonotype has a count of ten or more. The chain combines TRBV20-1 with TRBJ2-2; 12 nucleotides align to TRBD2. There are 17 residues in the CDR3. The J segment lost 2 bases and the V segment lost 3 bases, leaving 7 bases of the junction unmatched. In germline, CDR1 is DFQATT, CDR2 SNEGSKA (reference sequence). In DNA, the CDR3 is TGCAGTGCTAGTGTGACTAGCGGGGGCCCTAACACCGGGGAGCTGTTTTTT. This codes for CSASVTSGGPNTGELFF.

The chain joins TRBV28 to TRBJ2-2, with D maybe TRBD1 (6 bases). Trimming stripped 3 bases from V and 2 bases from J, with 13 bases between. The CDR3 consists of 16 residues. CDR1 and CDR2 (germline): MDHEN, SYDVKM. CDR3: CASSLAGTLNTGELFF. Here the CDR3 DNA reads TGTGCCAGCAGTTTGGCAGGGACATTAAACACCGGGGAGCTGTTTTTT.

Ten or more counts support this clonotype. The chain joins TRBV27 to TRBJ1-5, with 8 nucleotides matching TRBD1. In germline, CDR1 is MNHEY, CDR2 SMNVEV (reference sequence). There are 14 residues in the CDR3. V lost 6 bases to trimming and J lost 4 bases; unmatched junction nucleotides: 5. Here the CDR3 reads CASSPGTGNQPQHF. In DNA, the CDR3 is TGTGCCAGCAGCCCTGGGACAGGAAATCAGCCCCAGCATTTT.

V is TRBV7-3 and J is TRBJ1-6; tentatively, D is TRBD1 (5 bases). This CDR3 spans 15 amino acids. Germline CDR1 and CDR2: SGHTA and FQGTGA. The V end was cut by 5 bases, the J end by 10 bases, with 18 bases between. Here the CDR3 DNA reads TGTGCCAGCAGCCCCACTGGGGTAAGGGGATCACCCCTCCACTTT. As protein: CASSPTGVRGSPLHF.

This clonotype has a count of ten or more. The V gene is TRBV20-1, the J gene TRBJ1-5; D is ambiguous. Trimming removed 3 bases at V and 4 bases at J, with 10 bases between. Germline V gene data show CDR1 as DFQATT and CDR2 as SNEGSKA (reference sequence). CDR3 length: 13 amino acids. The CDR3 is CSASLFGNQPQHF. CDR3 DNA sequence: TGCAGTGCTAGTTTGTTCGGTAATCAGCCCCAGCATTTT.

This clonotype occurred many times. The rearrangement uses TRBV15 and TRBJ1-2; 10 nucleotides line up with TRBD1. The germline V gene has CDR1 LNHNV and CDR2 YYDKDF (reference sequence). The CDR3 is made up of 14 amino acids. V lost 2 bases, J lost 6 bases, and 3 bases stayed unmatched. This CDR3 reads CATSRTGTGDGYTF. The CDR3 bases are TGTGCCACCAGCAGAACCGGGACAGGGGATGGCTACACCTTC.

With regard to this clonotype: The junction differs from germline at one of its ends, possibly a read error. The chain uses TRBV7-7 and TRBJ2-1, with D tentatively TRBD1 (7 bases). The CDR3 loop spans 18 amino acids. CDR1 and CDR2 from the germline V gene are SSHAT and FNYEAQ (reference sequence). The CDR3 loop reads CASSLSLPGGTPGGWQFF. For the CDR3, the DNA is TGTGCTAGCAGCTTATCTCTTCCAGGGGGGACACCCGGGGGTTGGCAGTTCTTC.

This clonotype rates as medium-sized (0.01 to 0.1%). This sequence joins TRBV29-1 and TRBJ1-2; possibly TRBD1 for D (5 bases). The CDR3 contains 14 residues. Deletions cut 3 bases from V and 2 bases from J, with 13 bases between. In germline, CDR1 is SQVTM, CDR2 ANQGSEA. Written as DNA, the CDR3 is TGCAGCGTTGAGGGTGGGGGGGGAAACTATGGCTACACCTTC. As protein: CSVEGGGGNYGYTF.

This clonotype is labeled medium-sized. This chain links TRBV29-1 with TRBJ2-7, with 8 nucleotides matching TRBD1. V gave up 4 bases and J gave up 1 base; unmatched junction bases: 3. This CDR3 spans 13 amino acids. Germline V gives CDR1 SQVTM, CDR2 ANQGSEA. The CDR3 is CSVADRVSYEQYF. CDR3 sequence (DNA): TGCAGCGTTGCGGACAGGGTGTCCTACGAGCAGTACTTC.